Each of the 30 T cell receptor beta chains below was sequenced from the same sample in a study of T cells after yellow fever vaccination. TCRdb re-analysed the 5' RACE reads in MiXCR, keeping a single row per CDR3 protein. The sample consists of 620,000 or so distinct CDR3 sequences, roughly a sixth of them appearing once. Sample: PBMCs, taken roughly 5 days after the first yellow fever vaccination. These receptors all come from a young man who received the YFV17D yellow fever vaccine.

The rearrangement links TRBV5-1 to TRBJ2-7; 7 bases are a match to TRBD2. The CDR3 consists of 18 residues. Germline V gives CDR1 SGHRS, CDR2 YFSETQ. With 2 bases clipped from V and 4 bases from J, the junction kept 18 bases outside the gene matches. Written as DNA, the CDR3 is TGCGCCAGCAGCTTTGGGATGACTCCGGGACTACATTCGTACGAGCAGTACTTC. Protein product: CASSFGMTPGLHSYEQYF.

This clonotype was recorded at least ten times. The chain has TRBV5-1 and TRBJ2-1, with 9 bases identical to TRBD2. Trimming cost V 0 bases and J 12 bases; bases outside gene matches: 10. CDR3 length equals 15 residues. The germline CDR1 and CDR2 sequences are SGHRS and YFSETQ. CDR3 loop: CASSLDSGGVLGQFF. CDR3 in DNA: TGCGCCAGCAGCTTGGATAGCGGGGGAGTACTGGGGCAGTTCTTC.

The gene calls are TRBV6-1 and TRBJ2-2; a weak D match, TRBD1 (7 bases). This CDR3 comprises 15 residues. Germline-derived CDR1 and CDR2 are MNHNS and SASEGT. V lost 8 bases to trimming and J lost 5 bases, with 18 bases between them. The CDR3 coding sequence is TGTGCCAGCGTAAGACAGGGAGGCCCTACCGGGGAGCTGTTTTTT. Translation gives CASVRQGGPTGELFF.

The chain couples TRBV20-1 to TRBJ2-2, with 11 bases that match TRBD1. The germline gives CDR1 DFQATT, CDR2 SNEGSKA (reference sequence). J gave up 7 bases and V 0 bases, and 7 bases lay outside the gene matches. The CDR3 is 16 residues long. The CDR3: CSARDFGQGAGGELFF. CDR3 DNA sequence: TGCAGTGCTAGAGACTTCGGACAGGGGGCTGGCGGGGAGCTGTTTTTT.

The chain's CDR3 is CSATPTPGLDFNEQFF. CDR3 DNA: TGCAGTGCAACCCCCACCCCGGGACTAGACTTCAATGAGCAGTTCTTC. This chain uses TRBV20-1 with TRBJ2-1; TRBD2 matches 8 bases. The CDR3 runs 16 residues. The V gene's germline CDR1 is DFQATT and CDR2 SNEGSKA (reference sequence). Trimming cost V 6 bases and J 6 bases; bases outside gene matches: 16.

The chain employs TRBV4-1 and TRBJ1-5; a possible D gene is TRBD1 (5 bases). V lost 1 base and J 7 bases, leaving 11 bases between the germline ends. CDR3 size: 14 residues. In germline, CDR1 is MGHRA, CDR2 YSYEKL. The CDR3 here is CASSQGAGNQPQHF. CDR3 in DNA: TGCGCCAGCAGCCAAGGGGCAGGGAACCAGCCCCAGCATTTT.

In this sample, this clonotype turned up a few times. The chain uses TRBV6-6 and TRBJ1-2; the D is unclear. In germline, CDR1 is MNHNY, CDR2 SVGAGI (reference sequence). The ends were cut back, 7 bases at V and 4 bases at J, with 7 bases in the middle. The CDR3 loop spans 11 amino acids. In nucleotides, the CDR3 is TGTGCCAGCATGGGCAGCTATGGCTACACCTTC. It is translated as CASMGSYGYTF.

This chain's CDR3 is CASSQKTGNQDTQYF. The CDR3 bases are TGTGCCAGCAGCCAAAAGACAGGGAACCAAGATACGCAGTATTTT. The chain has TRBV4-2 and TRBJ2-3; TRBD1 matches 7 bases. The CDR3 length is 15 residues. V lost 2 bases and J lost 5; bases outside the gene matches: 7. CDR1 and CDR2 from the germline V gene are LGHNA and YNFKEQ.

This clonotype was found a few times. The chain couples TRBV18 to TRBJ1-4, with TRBD1 matching 11 bases. CDR1 and CDR2 from the germline V gene are KGHSH and LQKENI. The CDR3 spans 14 residues. V dropped 3 bases and J dropped 9; count of bases not matched to a gene: 3. DNA for the CDR3: TGTGCCAGCTCACCGGACAGGGGGCGTCAAAAACTGTTTTTT. Translation: CASSPDRGRQKLFF.

The rearrangement joins TRBV4-1 to TRBJ1-5; a weak D match, TRBD1 (5 bases). The CDR3 covers 16 residues. The V end lost 6 bases, the J end lost 7 bases, and 22 bases lay between the germline ends. Germline V gene lookup returns CDR1 MGHRA and CDR2 YSYEKL. Here the CDR3 DNA reads TGCGCCAGCAGGTCGACCACCGGGACCCGTGGACAGCCCCAGCATTTT. Its protein product is CASRSTTGTRGQPQHF.

The chain is built from TRBV9 and TRBJ2-2, with a weak D call TRBD2 (6 bases). V was clipped by 4 bases and J by 0 bases, with 13 bases between them. The CDR3 is 16 residues long. The V gene's germline CDR1 is SGDLS and CDR2 YYNGEE. The CDR3 DNA reads TGTGCCAGCAGCATCTTAGCGGAGCCGAACACCGGGGAGCTGTTTTTT. Amino acid sequence: CASSILAEPNTGELFF.

The rearrangement uses TRBV4-3 and TRBJ1-1; 8 bases match TRBD1. Looked up from germline, CDR1 is LGHNA and CDR2 is YSLEER. V lost 4 bases and J lost 5; bases outside the gene matches: 12. The CDR3 consists of 16 residues. The CDR3 spells CASSRRTGINFTEAFF. Here the CDR3 DNA reads TGCGCCAGCAGCCGTAGGACAGGGATTAACTTTACTGAAGCTTTCTTT.

The chain couples TRBV7-2 to TRBJ2-1, with D hard to call. The CDR3 totals 14 residues. Trimming took off 1 base at V and 3 bases at J, with 7 bases between the two ends. Germline V gene lookup returns CDR1 SGHTA and CDR2 FQGNSA. In DNA, the CDR3 is TGTGCCAGCAGCTTAGATCTAAACTACAATGAGCAGTTCTTC. It translates to CASSLDLNYNEQFF.

The gene calls are TRBV12-3 or TRBV12-4 and TRBJ1-2; D is uncertain. The length of the CDR3 is 13 residues. The germline V and J ends were trimmed by 1 base and 9 bases, with 12 bases remaining between them. CDR3 in DNA: TGTGCCAGCAGTTTAGGTTTCGCGGTCAGCTACACCTTC. Translated, it gives CASSLGFAVSYTF.

The chain couples TRBV4-2 to TRBJ2-5; TRBD1 agrees at 7 bases. The CDR3 has 15 amino acids. Germline values: CDR1 LGHNA, CDR2 YNFKEQ. Trimming cost V 0 bases and J 9 bases; bases outside gene matches: 10. The CDR3 coding sequence is TGTGCCAGCAGCCAAGATTTGGGACAGAGAATGGCCCAGTACTTC. This gives the protein CASSQDLGQRMAQYF.

This clonotype has only a few counts. CDR3 loop: CASSTGLGSGANVLTF. Here the CDR3 DNA reads TGTGCCAGCAGTACAGGGCTGGGCTCTGGGGCCAACGTCCTGACTTTC. The V and J genes are TRBV25-1 and TRBJ2-6; D perhaps matches TRBD1 (6 bases). This CDR3 has 16 residues. The V and J ends lost 5 bases and 0 bases respectively, with 11 bases between them. The germline V gene has CDR1 MGHDK and CDR2 SYGVNS.

CDR3 DNA: TGTGCCAGCAGCTTAGCGAACAGGGTGGGCGAGCAGTACGTC. Translating gives CASSLANRVGEQYV. This chain uses TRBV7-2 with TRBJ2-7; possible D gene TRBD1, 6 bases. Germline V gene sequence: CDR1 SGHTA, CDR2 FQGNSA. V was shortened by 0 bases and J by 6 bases, with 12 bases between the two germline ends. The CDR3 is 14 residues long.

This clonotype has a handful of counts. The chain is built from TRBV5-1 and TRBJ2-1, with 7 bases aligning to TRBD1. J lost 9 bases, V lost 5 bases, and 8 bases had no gene match. The CDR3 runs 13 residues. Germline loops: CDR1 SGHRS, CDR2 YFSETQ. CDR3 nucleotide sequence: TGCGCCAGCAGAACCGACAGGGAACCTGAGCAGTTCTTC. Amino acid sequence: CASRTDREPEQFF.

The table lists this clonotype with a few counts. As DNA, the CDR3 is TGCGCCAGCAGCCAAGATCTAGGGGCACGGGAGCAGTACTTC. This gives the protein CASSQDLGAREQYF. The rearrangement joins TRBV4-3 to TRBJ2-7, with a weak D call TRBD1 (5 bases). CDR3 length: 14 residues. Germline V gene lookup returns CDR1 LGHNA and CDR2 YSLEER. V was pared by 0 bases and J by 7 bases, with 13 bases between.

This clonotype has a single count. V usage is TRBV6-1 and J usage is TRBJ2-1; D not certain. Germline values: CDR1 MNHNS, CDR2 SASEGT. Trimming took off 2 bases at V and 7 bases at J, with 9 bases between the two ends. There are 13 residues in the CDR3. The DNA for the CDR3 is TGTGCCAGCAGTGAACTGTTGGTAAATGAGCAGTTCTTC. This gives the protein CASSELLVNEQFF.

V is TRBV12-3 or TRBV12-4 and J is TRBJ1-2, with 7 nucleotides matching TRBD1. The CDR3 is made up of 15 amino acids. V gave up 5 bases and J gave up 4 bases; unmatched junction bases: 10. Written as DNA, the CDR3 is TGTGCCAGCAGTCCGCGGGAGGGGGCGGGCTATGGCTACACCTTC. Amino acid sequence: CASSPREGAGYGYTF.

CDR3 residues: CASSASGTGDSEQYV. The CDR3 DNA sequence: TGTGCCAGCAGTGCCTCCGGGACAGGGGATAGCGAGCAGTACGTC. The genes are TRBV28 and TRBJ2-7; 10 bases are a match to TRBD1. J gave up 6 bases and V 5 bases, and 10 bases lay outside the gene matches. The CDR3 totals 15 residues. Germline-derived CDR1 and CDR2 are MDHEN and SYDVKM.

The gene calls are TRBV7-9 and TRBJ1-1; D gene ambiguous. The germline V gene has CDR1 SEHNR and CDR2 FQNEAQ (reference sequence). The V end lost 3 bases, the J end lost 5 bases, and 13 bases lay between the germline ends. The CDR3 spans 14 residues. CDR3 DNA sequence: TGTGCCAGCAGCTTTCTGGGCGAAGAGACTGAAGCTTTCTTT. As protein: CASSFLGEETEAFF.

This clonotype was seen only a few times. The chain carries TRBV29-1 and TRBJ1-1; the D is unclear. This CDR3 has 13 amino acids. The germline gives CDR1 SQVTM, CDR2 ANQGSEA. The V gene lost 5 bases and the J gene lost 5 bases, with 15 bases spanning the gap. The CDR3 is CSVLPGRGTEAFF. CDR3 nucleotide sequence: TGCAGCGTTCTACCGGGCCGAGGGACTGAAGCTTTCTTT.

This clonotype has only a few counts. This rearrangement joins TRBV20-1 to TRBJ2-4; possibly TRBD1 for D (5 bases). This CDR3 comprises 12 residues. Germline CDR1 and CDR2: DFQATT and SNEGSKA (reference sequence). V gave up 6 bases and J gave up 5 bases, with 11 bases separating them. The DNA of the CDR3 is TGCAGTGCCCCAATCAGGGAAAACATTCAGTACTTC. Amino acid sequence: CSAPIRENIQYF.

The chain is built from TRBV7-2 and TRBJ2-6; weak D call: TRBD1 (6 bases). Germline CDR1 and CDR2: SGHTA and FQGNSA. Trimming stripped 5 bases from V and 2 bases from J, with 10 bases between. CDR3 length: 15 residues. CDR3 coding DNA: TGTGCCAGCAGCGCGGACAGCACTGGGGCCAACGTCCTGACTTTC. It yields the protein CASSADSTGANVLTF.

This clonotype was seen at least ten times. The chain combines TRBV6-5 with TRBJ1-6, with TRBD1 matching over 10 bases. With V trimmed by 8 bases and J by 8 bases, 3 bases remained unmatched. The CDR3 runs 13 residues. Germline lookup yields CDR1 MNHEY and CDR2 SVGAGI. The CDR3 region is CASWDRGYSPLHF. The CDR3 nucleotides read TGTGCCAGCTGGGACAGGGGTTATTCACCCCTCCACTTT.

V usage is TRBV12-3 or TRBV12-4 and J usage is TRBJ2-2, with D perhaps matching TRBD2 (5 bases). The CDR3 contains 15 residues. V shed 3 bases and J shed 5 bases, with 13 bases lying between them. This CDR3 is CASSFSGIRTGELFF. In DNA, the CDR3 is TGTGCCAGCAGTTTTTCGGGGATACGAACCGGGGAGCTGTTTTTT.

The genes are TRBV3-1 and TRBJ2-3, with 7 bases lining up with TRBD1. V lost 1 base, J lost 2 bases, and 6 bases stayed unmatched. This CDR3 is 16 amino acids long. The germline V gene encodes CDR1 LGHDT and CDR2 YNNKEL (reference sequence). CDR3 sequence (DNA): TGTGCCAGCAGCCAAGTGGCAGGGGGATCCACAGATACGCAGTATTTT. Translating gives CASSQVAGGSTDTQYF.

V gene TRBV6-2 or TRBV6-3 combines with J gene TRBJ2-3; TRBD2 aligns across 10 bases. CDR3 length equals 15 residues. Unmatched junction bases numbered 13, after V lost 2 bases and J lost 14 bases. Germline V gene lookup returns CDR1 MNHEY and CDR2 SVGEGT. Written as DNA, the CDR3 is TGTGCCAGCAGTTACAGGGCTAGCGGGGGCCGCGTCCCGTATTTT. Protein product: CASSYRASGGRVPYF.